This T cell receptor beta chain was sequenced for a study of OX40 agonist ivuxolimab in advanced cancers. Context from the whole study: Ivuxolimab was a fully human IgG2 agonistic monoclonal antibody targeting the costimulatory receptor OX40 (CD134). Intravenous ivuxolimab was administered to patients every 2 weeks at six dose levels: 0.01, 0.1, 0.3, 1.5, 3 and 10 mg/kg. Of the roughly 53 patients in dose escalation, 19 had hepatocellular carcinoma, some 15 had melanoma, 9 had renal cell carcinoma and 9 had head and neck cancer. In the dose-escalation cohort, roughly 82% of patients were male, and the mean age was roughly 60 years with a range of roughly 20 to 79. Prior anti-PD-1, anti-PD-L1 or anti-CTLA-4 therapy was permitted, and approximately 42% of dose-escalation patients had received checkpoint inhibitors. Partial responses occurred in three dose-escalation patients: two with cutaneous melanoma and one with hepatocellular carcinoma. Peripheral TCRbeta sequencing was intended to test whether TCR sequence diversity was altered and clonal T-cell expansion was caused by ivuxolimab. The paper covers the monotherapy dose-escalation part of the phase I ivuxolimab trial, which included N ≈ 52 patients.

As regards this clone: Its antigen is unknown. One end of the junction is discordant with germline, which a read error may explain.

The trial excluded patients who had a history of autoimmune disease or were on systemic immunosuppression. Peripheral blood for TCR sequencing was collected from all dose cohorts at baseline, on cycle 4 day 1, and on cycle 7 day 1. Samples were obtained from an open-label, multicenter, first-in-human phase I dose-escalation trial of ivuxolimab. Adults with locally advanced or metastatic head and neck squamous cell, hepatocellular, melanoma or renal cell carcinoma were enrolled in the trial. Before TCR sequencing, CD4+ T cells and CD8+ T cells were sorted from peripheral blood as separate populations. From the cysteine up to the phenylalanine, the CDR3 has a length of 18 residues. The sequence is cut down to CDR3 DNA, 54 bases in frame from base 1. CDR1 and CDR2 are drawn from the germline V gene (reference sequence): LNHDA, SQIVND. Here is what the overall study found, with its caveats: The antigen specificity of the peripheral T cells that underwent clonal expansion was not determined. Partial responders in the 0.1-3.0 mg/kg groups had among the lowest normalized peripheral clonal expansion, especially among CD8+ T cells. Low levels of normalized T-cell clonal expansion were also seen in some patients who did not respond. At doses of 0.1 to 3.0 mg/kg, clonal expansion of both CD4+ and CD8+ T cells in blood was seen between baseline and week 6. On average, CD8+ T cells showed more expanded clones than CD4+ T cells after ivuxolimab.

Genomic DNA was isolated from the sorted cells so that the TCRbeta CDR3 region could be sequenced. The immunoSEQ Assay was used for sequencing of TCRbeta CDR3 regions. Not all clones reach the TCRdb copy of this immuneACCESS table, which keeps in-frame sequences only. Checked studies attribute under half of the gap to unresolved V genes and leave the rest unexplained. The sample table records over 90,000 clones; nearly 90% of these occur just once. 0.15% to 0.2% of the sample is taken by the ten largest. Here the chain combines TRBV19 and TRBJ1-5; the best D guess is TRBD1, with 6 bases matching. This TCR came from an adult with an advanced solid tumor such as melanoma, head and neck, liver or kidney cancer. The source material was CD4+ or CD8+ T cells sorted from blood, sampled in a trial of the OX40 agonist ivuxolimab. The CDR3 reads CASTIDGPGTYSNQPQHF. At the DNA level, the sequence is TGTGCCAGTACTATAGATGGGCCAGGGACATATAGCAATCAGCCCCAGCATTTT. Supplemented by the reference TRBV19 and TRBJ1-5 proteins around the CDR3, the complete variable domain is DGGITQSPKYLFRKEGQNVTLSCEQNLNHDAMYWYRQDPGQGLRLIYYSQIVNDFQKGDIAEGYSVSREKKESFPLTVTSAQKNPTAFYLCASTIDGPGTYSNQPQHFGDGTRLSIL.